Sequencing of this T cell receptor (beta chain) was carried out in a study of regulatory T cells in long-lasting Graves disease. Sequencing libraries for TCR beta were prepared with iRepertoire HTBI primers and Arm-PCR of CDR3 regions. TCRdb reanalysed the multiplex PCR reads using MiXCR and keeps one entry per CDR3 protein. Of 400,000 to 500,000 distinct CDR3 sequences listed, under 25% were seen once; the top ten hold over 10%. The CDR3 totals 20 residues. Germline CDR1 reads SGDLS; CDR2 reads YYNGEE. Trimming took off 4 bases at V and 1 base at J, with 26 bases between the two ends. Stated time point: persistent/refractory GD, antithyroid drugs over 5 years with positive TRAb. There was RNA extracted from PBMCs, and the TCR library was made from it.

Sequenced material: peripheral blood mononuclear cells (PBMCs), taken when the disease was refractory, from a patient treated with antithyroid drugs. J is TRBJ2-2 and V is TRBV9, with D maybe TRBD2 (6 bases). The TCR was taken from a female donor with Graves disease. In DNA, the CDR3 is TGTGCCAGCAGCCCTAACTCAGGGAGGTGGGCCAACTTGAACACCGGGGAGCTGTTTTTT. Translated: CASSPNSGRWANLNTGELFF.